One and the same sample provided the 28 T cell receptor beta chains below, sequenced in a study of T cell repertoires in cytomegalovirus infection. From the reads, TCRdb called clonotypes with MiXCR, one entry per CDR3 protein. The sample lists approximately 700,000 distinct CDR3 sequences, less than 40% occurring once. The sample taken for sequencing was PBMCs. The source is a human donor in good health (CMV status not recorded). Some clones in this sample may be carry-over from other donors' samples.

The genes are TRBV7-9 and TRBJ1-1; the D is unclear. The germline V and J ends were trimmed by 2 bases and 4 bases, with 17 bases remaining between them. The germline V gene has CDR1 SEHNR and CDR2 FQNEAQ (reference sequence). This CDR3 is built from 16 residues. CDR3 bases: TGTGCCAGCAGCTTACTTTCGGGAGTGGGAGGCACTGAAGCTTTCTTT. Encoded protein: CASSLLSGVGGTEAFF.

The gene calls are TRBV20-1 and TRBJ2-3; 12 bases agree with TRBD2. Trimming took 6 bases from V and 2 from J; bases not matched to a gene: 24. This CDR3 contains 21 residues. The germline CDR1 and CDR2 sequences are DFQATT and SNEGSKA (reference sequence). The CDR3 spells CSAQTGGLAGGPTLATDTQYF. In DNA, the CDR3 is TGCAGTGCACAGACCGGCGGGCTAGCGGGAGGGCCCACTCTAGCCACAGATACGCAGTATTTT.

This clonotype turned up a few times. The rearrangement links TRBV20-1 to TRBJ2-3; possibly TRBD2 for D (6 bases). Trimming removed 4 bases at V and 5 bases at J, with 19 bases between. The CDR3 runs to 15 residues. Germline-derived CDR1 and CDR2 are DFQATT and SNEGSKA (reference sequence). The CDR3 spells CSAIPFEGGGDTQYF. The DNA of the CDR3 is TGCAGTGCTATTCCCTTTGAGGGAGGCGGAGATACGCAGTATTTT.

This clonotype was seen a few times. The rearrangement uses TRBV7-8 and TRBJ2-7, with 8 positions matching TRBD2. The CDR3 sequence is 16 residues long. The trim removed 5 bases at V and 2 bases at J, leaving 11 bases unmatched. Germline V gene sequence: CDR1 SGHVS, CDR2 FQNEAQ. The CDR3: CASSNNSGTLTYEQYF. CDR3 nucleotides: TGTGCCAGCAGCAATAATAGCGGGACGTTAACCTACGAGCAGTACTTC.

This clonotype has a handful of counts. The CDR3 DNA is TGTGCCAGCAGTGAATGGGGGCGAGGGGGGGTCTACGAGCAGTACTTC. Its protein product is CASSEWGRGGVYEQYF. This rearrangement joins TRBV2 to TRBJ2-7; a possible D gene is TRBD2 (7 bases). V was pared by 2 bases and J by 3 bases, with 17 bases between. Germline V gene lookup returns CDR1 SNHLY and CDR2 FYNNEI. The CDR3 is 16 residues long.

With respect to this clonotype: Without the conserved terminal phenylalanine or tryptophan, this CDR3 likely stems from a read error. The chain recombines TRBV28 with TRBJ1-5, with D tentatively TRBD1 (6 bases). V shed 1 base and J shed 6 bases, with 10 bases lying between them. The CDR3 is made up of 14 amino acids. The germline CDR1 and CDR2 sequences are MDHEN and SYDVKM. The DNA for the CDR3 is TGTGCCAGCAGTTTATCGGACAGCGTTCAGCCCCAGCATTGT. Protein: CASSLSDSVQPQHC.

This clonotype was seen a single time. The final CDR3 position lacks the conserved phenylalanine or tryptophan, pointing to a likely read error. V is TRBV5-6 and J is TRBJ2-6, with D possibly called TRBD1 or TRBD2 (5 bases each). Germline lookup yields CDR1 SGHDT and CDR2 YYEEEE. The CDR3 consists of 18 residues. V was shortened by 1 base and J by 0 bases, with 14 bases between the two germline ends. In DNA, the CDR3 is TGTGCCAGCAGCTTGTCCGGGACCGTCTACTCTGGGGCCAACGTCCTGACTCTC. Translating it yields CASSLSGTVYSGANVLTL.

This chain connects TRBV18 to TRBJ1-5; 7 bases map to TRBD1. Germline V CDR1 and CDR2: KGHSH, LQKENI. The CDR3 spans 23 residues. Trimming cost V 3 bases and J 0 bases; bases outside gene matches: 26. The CDR3, as DNA: TGTGCCAGCTCACCCCTACTTTATTACCAAAACCGGGACAGACTATATAGCAATCAGCCCCAGCATTTT. It translates to CASSPLLYYQNRDRLYSNQPQHF.

Turning to this clonotype: One end of the junction fails to match germline, which may point to a read error. The gene calls are TRBV5-6 and TRBJ2-3, with 11 bases lining up with TRBD1. The CDR3 is made up of 16 amino acids. Germline V gives CDR1 SGHDT, CDR2 YYEEEE. For the CDR3, the DNA is TGTGCCAGCAGCGCGGGACAGGGGGTATTTGCAGATAAGCCGTCTTTT. This gives the protein CASSAGQGVFADKPSF.

V is TRBV9 and J is TRBJ1-5, with a possible D match to TRBD1 (5 bases). V dropped 2 bases and J dropped 4 bases, with 10 bases sitting between them. This CDR3 comprises 14 residues. Germline lookup yields CDR1 SGDLS and CDR2 YYNGEE. Here the CDR3 reads CASSVGTENQPQHF. In DNA, the CDR3 is TGTGCCAGCAGCGTCGGGACGGAGAATCAGCCCCAGCATTTT.

Ten or more counts support this clonotype. V usage is TRBV6-1 and J usage is TRBJ2-2; TRBD2 agrees at 12 bases. The germline gives CDR1 MNHNS, CDR2 SASEGT. CDR3 length: 16 amino acids. Unmatched junction bases numbered 3, after V lost 1 base and J lost 6 bases. CDR3 amino acids: CASSEERLAGAGELFF. The CDR3 region has the DNA TGTGCCAGCAGTGAAGAGCGACTAGCGGGAGCCGGGGAGCTGTTTTTT.

The sample holds a few counts of this clonotype. V and J are TRBV24-1 and TRBJ2-1, with D possibly being TRBD1 (6 bases). Germline CDR1 is KGHDR and CDR2 is SFDVKD. The length of the CDR3 is 14 residues. The ends were cut back, 5 bases at V and 4 bases at J, with 11 bases in the middle. CDR3 residues: CATSGTGPYNEQFF. The DNA of the CDR3 is TGTGCCACCAGTGGAACAGGGCCGTACAATGAGCAGTTCTTC.

This clonotype was seen a handful of times. V usage is TRBV7-8 and J usage is TRBJ2-7; 12 nucleotides align to TRBD2. In germline, CDR1 is SGHVS, CDR2 FQNEAQ. With 4 bases clipped from V and 0 bases from J, the junction kept 7 bases outside the gene matches. There are 17 residues in the CDR3. The CDR3 region is CASSSRLAGVRSYEQYF. CDR3 in DNA: TGTGCCAGCAGCTCCCGACTAGCGGGAGTGCGCTCCTACGAGCAGTACTTC.

The genes are TRBV7-2 and TRBJ2-6, with D possibly being TRBD1 (6 bases). This CDR3 contains 17 residues. V lost 3 bases to trimming and J lost 0 bases, with 12 bases between them. Germline CDR1 SGHTA, CDR2 FQGNSA. The CDR3 DNA is TGTGCCAGCAGCTTGAGGGGGTCCTCCTCTGGGGCCAACGTCCTGACTTTC. It codes for CASSLRGSSSGANVLTF.

This clonotype has a single count. At one end the junction does not follow the germline gene, possibly because of a read error. The chain links TRBV11-2 to TRBJ2-1; D may be TRBD2 (6 bases). The CDR3 totals 13 residues. Germline V lookup: CDR1 SGHAT, CDR2 FQNNGV. CDR3 loop: CASSFYPGDEQLF. CDR3 DNA sequence: TGTGCCAGCAGCTTTTACCCGGGAGATGAGCAGTTGTTC.

This clonotype was seen at least ten times. The CDR3 protein is CASSFRGTGGTDTQYF. The CDR3 nucleotides read TGTGCCAGCAGTTTTAGGGGAACCGGGGGCACAGATACGCAGTATTTT. The genes are TRBV12-3 or TRBV12-4 and TRBJ2-3; D tentatively reads TRBD1 or TRBD2 (5 bases each). The length of the CDR3 is 16 residues. The V end lost 3 bases, the J end lost 1 base, and 14 bases lay between the germline ends.

In this sample, this clonotype turned up many times. This chain uses TRBV7-6 with TRBJ2-6, with D possibly being TRBD2 (5 bases). Germline assignment: CDR1 SGHVS and CDR2 FNYEAQ. The CDR3 is 17 residues long. Trimming shortened V by 1 base and J by 2 bases, and 12 bases separated the two germline ends. CDR3 nucleotides: TGTGCCAGCAGCTTAGGGGTTGAGGGTACTGGGGCCAACGTCCTGACTTTC. Translated, it gives CASSLGVEGTGANVLTF.

This clonotype appeared a few times. This sequence joins TRBV6-1 and TRBJ2-3, with 9 bases that match TRBD2. Looked up from germline, CDR1 is MNHNS and CDR2 is SASEGT. The V segment lost 1 base and the J segment 8 bases; nucleotides outside the gene matches: 10. The CDR3 sequence is 16 residues long. The CDR3 loop reads CASSEGGGRARGTQYF. The DNA of the CDR3 is TGTGCCAGCAGTGAAGGCGGCGGGAGGGCCCGAGGTACGCAGTATTTT.

V usage is TRBV12-3 or TRBV12-4 and J usage is TRBJ1-6; D is ambiguous. The CDR3 runs 13 residues. The germline V and J ends were trimmed by 3 bases and 8 bases, with 8 bases remaining between them. The CDR3 DNA follows: TGTGCCAGCAGTTTTCGTGGGGATTCACCCCTCCACTTT. The encoded protein is CASSFRGDSPLHF.

This clonotype was observed a few times. The chain links TRBV6-1 to TRBJ2-1; D might be TRBD2 (7 bases). Trimming stripped 3 bases from V and 7 bases from J, with 16 bases between. The CDR3 runs 15 residues. The germline V gene encodes CDR1 MNHNS and CDR2 SASEGT. The CDR3 reads CASSEGGGAGNEQFF. The CDR3 DNA sequence: TGTGCCAGCAGTGAGGGGGGGGGGGCCGGGAATGAGCAGTTCTTC.

This clonotype was counted between two and nine times. V usage is TRBV6-5 and J usage is TRBJ2-1; D remains ambiguous. Germline V gives CDR1 MNHEY, CDR2 SVGAGI. The CDR3 consists of 13 residues. Trimming pared 0 bases from V and 10 bases from J, leaving 10 bases between. Here the CDR3 reads CASSYSILGEQFF. DNA for the CDR3: TGTGCCAGCAGTTACTCGATTCTGGGGGAGCAGTTCTTC.

This clonotype was recorded only once. The rearrangement uses TRBV5-4 and TRBJ1-2; the match to TRBD1 covers 7 bases. J gave up 6 bases and V 3 bases, and 14 bases lay outside the gene matches. The CDR3 is 16 amino acids. CDR1 is SGHNT and CDR2 is YYREEE in the germline V gene (reference sequence). The CDR3 region has the DNA TGTGCCAGCAGCTCCCCGACAGGGTGGAGCAAAGATGGCTACACCTTC. Protein sequence: CASSSPTGWSKDGYTF.

The genes are TRBV7-9 and TRBJ2-5; 14 bases agree with TRBD2. CDR1 is SEHNR and CDR2 is FQNEAQ in the germline V gene (reference sequence). The trim removed 4 bases at V and 6 bases at J, leaving 7 bases unmatched. This CDR3 has 16 residues. The CDR3 region is CASSSRLAGGQKTQYF. The CDR3 DNA is TGTGCCAGCAGCTCCAGACTAGCGGGGGGGCAGAAGACCCAGTACTTC.

This clonotype has more than one count but fewer than ten. The chain combines TRBV5-4 with TRBJ1-2; 8 positions agree with TRBD1. The CDR3 has 15 amino acids. Germline V gene sequence: CDR1 SGHNT, CDR2 YYREEE (reference sequence). V gave up 4 bases and J gave up 8 bases; unmatched junction bases: 13. This chain's CDR3 is CASSPPDRAALGYTF. The CDR3 DNA is TGTGCCAGCAGCCCCCCGGACAGGGCAGCATTAGGCTACACCTTC. Complete variable domain (other parts from reference TRBV5-4 and TRBJ1-2): ETGVTQSPTHLIKTRGQQVTLRCSSQSGHNTVSWYQQALGQGPQFIFQYYREEENGRGNFPPRFSGLQFPNYSSELNVNALELDDSALYLCASSPPDRAALGYTFGSGTRLTVV.

Comments on this clonotype: Germline and junction disagree at one end, which may indicate a read error. V usage is TRBV7-7 and J usage is TRBJ2-5; 10 bases match TRBD2. Per the germline V gene, CDR1 is SSHAT and CDR2 is FNYEAQ (reference sequence). The CDR3 totals 15 residues. The CDR3 DNA sequence: TGTGCTAGCAGCCGGATCACTAGCGGGATTCAGACCCAGTACTTC. It encodes CASSRITSGIQTQYF.

This chain connects TRBV10-3 to TRBJ2-3; 7 bases agree with TRBD2. CDR1 is ENHRY, CDR2 SYGVKD, per germline. The CDR3 length is 15 residues. Trimming took 2 bases from V and 1 from J; bases not matched to a gene: 3. The CDR3 DNA reads as TGTGCCATCAGTGAGCCCAGCGGGGGCACAGATACGCAGTATTTT. Translating it yields CAISEPSGGTDTQYF.

This clonotype was found many times. CDR3 sequence (DNA): TGTGCCAGCAGCTTAAGACTAGCGGGGGGGCCTGGGGCCAACGTCCTGACTTTC. The encoded protein is CASSLRLAGGPGANVLTF. The chain carries TRBV7-3 and TRBJ2-6, with 14 bases aligning to TRBD2. Germline assignment: CDR1 SGHTA and CDR2 FQGTGA. The CDR3 contains 18 residues. Germline trimming cut 1 base from V and 2 bases from J; bases unmatched to any gene: 1.

The table lists this clonotype with a few counts. DNA of the CDR3: TGTGCCAGCAGCTTGGGACGTACCGACCGGGACACCATATATTTT. It specifies CASSLGRTDRDTIYF. The V call is TRBV11-1, the J call TRBJ1-3; TRBD1 might be the D (5 bases). V was shortened by 3 bases and J by 8 bases, with 17 bases between the two germline ends. Looked up from germline, CDR1 is SGHAT and CDR2 is FQDESV (reference sequence). The length of the CDR3 is 15 residues.